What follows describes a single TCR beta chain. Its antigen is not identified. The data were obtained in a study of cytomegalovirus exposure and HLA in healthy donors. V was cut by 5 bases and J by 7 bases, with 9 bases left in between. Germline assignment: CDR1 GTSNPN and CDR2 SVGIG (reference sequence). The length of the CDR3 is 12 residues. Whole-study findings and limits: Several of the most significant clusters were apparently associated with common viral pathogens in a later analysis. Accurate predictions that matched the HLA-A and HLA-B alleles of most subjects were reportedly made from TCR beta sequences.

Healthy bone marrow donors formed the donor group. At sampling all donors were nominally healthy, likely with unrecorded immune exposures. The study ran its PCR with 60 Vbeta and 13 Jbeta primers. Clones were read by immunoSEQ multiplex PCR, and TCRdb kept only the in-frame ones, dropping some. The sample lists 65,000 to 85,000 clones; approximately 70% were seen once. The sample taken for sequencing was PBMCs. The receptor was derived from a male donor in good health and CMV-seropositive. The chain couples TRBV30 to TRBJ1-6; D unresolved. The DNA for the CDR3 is TGTGCCTGGGGTCAGAAAAATTCACCCCTCCACTTT. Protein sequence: CAWGQKNSPLHF.